These 3 T cell receptor beta chains originate from one sample sequenced in a study of TIL therapy for anti-PD-1-resistant metastatic lung cancer (dated by TCRdb to 2020 to 2022). Using bias-controlled multiplex PCR with the immunoSEQ v3 hsTCRB kit, the TCR beta CDR3 regions were amplified from genomic DNA. Held by TCRdb, this immuneACCESS table contains in-frame sequences only and omits some clones. Under half of the omission traces to an unresolved V gene where checked; the cause of the rest is unknown. The sample table records about 6,300 clones; 55% to 70% of these occur just once. Clones ranked in the top ten supply approximately 5.1% of the sample. In the paper's terms, the time point label means: pre-treatment sample, taken before nivolumab and TIL therapy. Excised metastases, mostly pleural nodules or supraclavicular lymph nodes, were used as baseline tumor samples and were taken from the same resection from which TIL were grown.

Sequences were derived from tumor tissue, sampled at baseline. These receptors were collected from a person aged 25 to 79 with non-small cell lung cancer.

The chain links TRBV19 to TRBJ2-3, with 8 bases lining up with TRBD1. V was clipped by 4 bases and J by 4 bases; unmatched bases: 4. CDR3 length: 14 amino acids. Germline V gene lookup returns CDR1 LNHDA and CDR2 SQIVND (reference sequence). DNA for the CDR3: TGTGCCAGTAGTACCGGACAGGGCGCAGATACGCAGTATTTT. It specifies CASSTGQGADTQYF.

V is TRBV12-2 and J is TRBJ2-3; the table's TRBD2 call for D was not verified on the DNA. TRBV12-2 has pseudogene status. The CDR3 has 18 amino acids. Written as DNA, the CDR3 is TGTGCAAGTCGCTTAGGAGCAAGCGGGAGACAAATCACAGATACGCAGTATTTT. Its protein product is CASRLGASGRQITDTQYF.

The V and J genes are TRBV11-2 and TRBJ2-5; TRBD2 is a possible D gene (6 bases). Per germline, CDR1 SGHAT and CDR2 FQNNGV. The V end was cut by 8 bases, the J end by 1 base, with 17 bases between. The CDR3 spans 15 residues. The CDR3 loop is CASGPGVLPQETQYF. CDR3 coding DNA: TGTGCCAGCGGACCGGGGGTCCTTCCCCAAGAGACCCAGTACTTC.